Below, 18 T cell receptor beta chains from the same sample are listed, as sequenced in a study of blood T cell repertoires in COVID-19 (dated by TCRdb to between 2020 and 2021). The library was obtained by the immunoSEQ multiplex PCR assay. TCRdb provides this immuneACCESS table in a form limited to in-frame rearrangements. Some clones are lacking; in checked studies, under half of them reflect an unresolved V gene, and why the rest are absent is not known. The sample contains about 210,000 clones, around nine tenths of them found a single time. Of the sample, 3% to 3.5% falls within the top ten clones. The sequencing sample was made of peripheral blood. The receptor source for this set is a man between 60 and 75 years old with acute or convalescent COVID-19.

The CDR3 region is CASSRETSSYNEQFF. The CDR3 region has the DNA TGTGCCAGCAGTCGGGAGACGAGCTCCTACAATGAGCAGTTCTTC. The J gene is TRBJ2-1, the V gene TRBV6-5, with D possibly being TRBD2 (6 bases). The length of the CDR3 is 15 residues. V lost 5 bases and J lost 0, with 11 bases in between. Germline CDR1 reads MNHEY; CDR2 reads SVGAGI.

The chain is built from TRBV7-2 and TRBJ1-5; unclear D gene. This CDR3 has 13 residues. V was pared by 0 bases and J by 7 bases, with 7 bases between. Germline V gives CDR1 SGHTA, CDR2 FQGNSA. CDR3 nucleotides: TGTGCCAGCAGCTTAGCTCTTATACAGCCCCAGCATTTT. Its protein product is CASSLALIQPQHF. Full variable domain (rest looked up from reference TRBV7-2 and TRBJ1-5): GAGVSQSPSNKVTEKGKDVELRCDPISGHTALYWYRQSLGQGLEFLIYFQGNSAPDKSGLPSDRFSAERTGGSVSTLTIQRTQQEDSAVYLCASSLALIQPQHFGDGTRLSIL.

The chain couples TRBV5-1 to TRBJ1-5, with TRBD1 matching over 7 bases. CDR1 is SGHRS, CDR2 YFSETQ, per germline. CDR3 size: 15 residues. After removal of 0 bases from V and 2 bases from J, the junction contained 2 bases not matched to a gene. DNA of the CDR3: TGCGCCAGCAGCTTGGCCGGGACAGGCAATCAGCCCCAGCATTTT. It is translated as CASSLAGTGNQPQHF.

V is TRBV10-3 and J is TRBJ1-5; D unresolved. The CDR3 has 14 amino acids. Germline lookup yields CDR1 ENHRY and CDR2 SYGVKD. V was shortened by 6 bases and J by 0 bases, with 9 bases between the two germline ends. The CDR3 DNA sequence: TGTGCCATCAGGGCAGAAGATAGCAATCAGCCCCAGCATTTT. Encoded protein: CAIRAEDSNQPQHF.

The chain carries TRBV9 and TRBJ2-7; 8 nucleotides agree with TRBD1. There are 14 residues in the CDR3. The ends lost 4 bases at V and 4 bases at J; junction bases unmatched: 7. Per germline, CDR1 SGDLS and CDR2 YYNGEE. This CDR3 is CASSNAQGGYEQYF. For the CDR3, the DNA is TGTGCCAGCAGCAATGCACAGGGGGGTTACGAGCAGTACTTC.

V usage is TRBV6-6 and J usage is TRBJ1-2; 10 nucleotides align to TRBD1. This CDR3 has 16 residues. Germline-derived CDR1 and CDR2 are MNHNY and SVGAGI (reference sequence). The V gene end was trimmed by 8 bases and the J gene end by 3 bases; junction bases not matched to a gene: 12. The CDR3, as DNA: TGTGCCAGCGCGATCGACAGGGGGCGCGGAGACTATGGCTACACCTTC. Its protein is CASAIDRGRGDYGYTF.

This clone occurred once. The rearrangement links TRBV6-6 to TRBJ2-5; 10 bases match TRBD1. Germline V gene lookup returns CDR1 MNHNY and CDR2 SVGAGI (reference sequence). Trimming at V came to 6 bases and at J to 3 bases, leaving 7 bases not matched to a gene. The CDR3 is made up of 15 amino acids. The CDR3 protein is CASSSGDRGKETQYF. The DNA for the CDR3 is TGTGCCAGCAGCTCCGGGGACAGGGGCAAAGAGACCCAGTACTTC.

The chain links TRBV28 to TRBJ2-7, with 10 bases fitting TRBD1. V trimming: 3 bases; J trimming: 4 bases; junction bases outside the gene matches: 6. CDR3 length: 15 amino acids. From germline, CDR1 is MDHEN and CDR2 SYDVKM. The CDR3 here is CASSFTDRGGYEQYF. The CDR3 DNA follows: TGTGCCAGCAGTTTCACGGACAGGGGGGGGTACGAGCAGTACTTC.

The V and J genes are TRBV18 and TRBJ2-7, with TRBD2 identical over 9 bases. Per the germline V gene, CDR1 is KGHSH and CDR2 is LQKENI. V was pared by 6 bases and J by 6 bases, with 15 bases of the junction left unmatched. This CDR3 contains 16 residues. This CDR3 reads CASSPLGGGARGEQYF. DNA for the CDR3: TGTGCCAGCTCCCCCCTGGGCGGGGGGGCACGTGGCGAGCAGTACTTC.

The chain is built from TRBV19 and TRBJ1-5; D is undetermined. The CDR3 length is 13 residues. Between the trimmed V and J ends, which lost 7 bases and 1 base, there was a span of 8 bases. Looked up from germline, CDR1 is LNHDA and CDR2 is SQIVND (reference sequence). DNA of the CDR3: TGTGCCAGTACTCGGGGAAGCAATCAGCCCCAGCATTTT. Translating gives CASTRGSNQPQHF.

The chain combines TRBV5-1 with TRBJ1-1; 9 bases line up with TRBD1. In germline, CDR1 is SGHRS, CDR2 YFSETQ. The CDR3 has 16 residues. With 1 base clipped from V and 0 bases from J, the junction kept 4 bases outside the gene matches. The CDR3 reads CASSLRDRVMNTEAFF. The CDR3 DNA is TGCGCCAGCAGCTTGCGGGACAGGGTTATGAACACTGAAGCTTTCTTT. The entire variable domain, with the rest obtained from reference TRBV5-1 and TRBJ1-1, is as follows: KAGVTQTPRYLIKTRGQQVTLSCSPISGHRSVSWYQQTPGQGLQFLFEYFSETQRNKGNFPGRFSGRQFSNSRSEMNVSTLELGDSALYLCASSLRDRVMNTEAFFGQGTRLTVV.

The genes are TRBV6-5 and TRBJ1-1; D is uncertain. The CDR3 length is 14 residues. Germline values: CDR1 MNHEY, CDR2 SVGAGI. V was clipped by 5 bases and J by 1 base, with 11 bases between them. The CDR3 DNA reads as TGTGCCAGCAGTATGACATTATGGAACACTGAAGCTTTCTTT. Its translation: CASSMTLWNTEAFF.

This clone has just one count. The chain employs TRBV12-3 or TRBV12-4 and TRBJ2-3; D perhaps matches TRBD2 (5 bases). The CDR3 has 11 amino acids. V lost 6 bases and J 8 bases, leaving 9 bases between the germline ends. CDR3 residues: CASRRTFTQYF. CDR3 sequence (DNA): TGTGCCAGCAGGCGGACTTTTACGCAGTATTTT.

The J gene is TRBJ2-3, the V gene TRBV9, with D maybe TRBD2 (6 bases). Trimming shortened V by 0 bases and J by 4 bases, and 21 bases separated the two germline ends. This CDR3 contains 18 residues. Germline V gene sequence: CDR1 SGDLS, CDR2 YYNGEE. DNA for the CDR3: TGTGCCAGCAGCGTAGCCCCTAGTGGGAGGTCTGCCGCAGATACGCAGTATTTT. Residues: CASSVAPSGRSAADTQYF. Drawing the rest from reference TRBV9 and TRBJ2-3, the complete variable domain is DSGVTQTPKHLITATGQRVTLRCSPRSGDLSVYWYQQSLDQGLQFLIQYYNGEERAKGNILERFSAQQFPDLHSELNLSSLELGDSALYFCASSVAPSGRSAADTQYFGPGTRLTVL.

The V gene is TRBV5-1, the J gene TRBJ1-4; the D gene is possibly TRBD1 (6 bases). This CDR3 contains 15 residues. The V gene's germline CDR1 is SGHRS and CDR2 YFSETQ. Between the trimmed V and J ends, which lost 4 bases and 1 base, there was a span of 11 bases. In nucleotides, the CDR3 is TGCGCCAGCAGCCTACAGGGTAAAACTAATGAAAAACTGTTTTTT. This codes for CASSLQGKTNEKLFF. The full variable domain, its missing parts supplied by reference TRBV5-1 and TRBJ1-4, is KAGVTQTPRYLIKTRGQQVTLSCSPISGHRSVSWYQQTPGQGLQFLFEYFSETQRNKGNFPGRFSGRQFSNSRSEMNVSTLELGDSALYLCASSLQGKTNEKLFFGSGTQLSVL.

V usage is TRBV7-6 and J usage is TRBJ2-1; 10 bases align to TRBD2. V shed 2 bases and J 3 bases; nucleotides not matched to a gene: 4. From germline, CDR1 is SGHVS and CDR2 FNYEAQ. The CDR3 is 16 amino acids. CDR3: CASSLLSGGLYNEQFF. The CDR3 nucleotides are TGTGCCAGCAGCTTACTTAGCGGGGGGCTCTACAATGAGCAGTTCTTC.

The chain couples TRBV6-5 to TRBJ1-3; TRBD1 matches at 9 bases. This CDR3 comprises 14 residues. V dropped 6 bases and J dropped 4; count of bases not matched to a gene: 4. CDR1 MNHEY and CDR2 SVGAGI come from the germline V gene. The CDR3 bases are TGTGCCAGCAGCCCGGACAGGGGAGGAAACACCATATATTTT. Its protein product is CASSPDRGGNTIYF.

The V call is TRBV7-2, the J call TRBJ2-7; 9 nucleotides match TRBD1. Germline CDR1 and CDR2: SGHTA and FQGNSA. The V gene end was trimmed by 4 bases and the J gene end by 7 bases; junction bases not matched to a gene: 8. This CDR3 has 14 amino acids. CDR3 nucleotides: TGTGCCAGCAGCTGGGGGACAGGGCTAGGAGAGCAGTACTTC. Protein: CASSWGTGLGEQYF.